Listed here are 23 T cell receptor beta chains from one sample, sequenced in a study of blood T cell repertoires in COVID-19. Assay: immunoSEQ multiplex PCR; the TCRdb copy retains only in-frame clones and omits some. The table includes about 290,000 clones, around 81% detected once. Sequenced: peripheral blood. These TCRs come from a woman between 45 and 60 years old with active or convalescent COVID-19.

The chain is built from TRBV30 and TRBJ2-1; D unclear. Trimming took 5 bases from V and 4 from J, leaving 6 bases between them. The length of the CDR3 is 11 residues. Germline-derived CDR1 and CDR2 are GTSNPN and SVGIG (reference sequence). The CDR3 DNA sequence: TGTGCCTGGCAGAAGTACAATGAGCAGTTCTTC. It translates to CAWQKYNEQFF.

V is TRBV11-2 and J is TRBJ1-1; 7 positions match TRBD1. The ends lost 3 bases at V and 7 bases at J; junction bases unmatched: 14. CDR1 SGHAT and CDR2 FQNNGV come from the germline V gene. The CDR3 consists of 16 residues. The CDR3 spells CASSFPQLTGYLEAFF. The CDR3 DNA is TGTGCCAGCAGCTTCCCCCAACTGACAGGGTATCTTGAAGCTTTCTTT. Drawing the rest from reference TRBV11-2 and TRBJ1-1, the complete variable domain is EAGVAQSPRYKIIEKRQSVAFWCNPISGHATLYWYQQILGQGPKLLIQFQNNGVVDDSQLPKDRFSAERLKGVDSTLKIQPAKLEDSAVYLCASSFPQLTGYLEAFFGQGTRLTVV.

This clone was recorded a few times. The chain employs TRBV7-2 and TRBJ2-5, with 8 bases fitting TRBD2. Losses at the gene ends were 4 bases for V and 5 bases for J; bases not matched to a gene: 3. The CDR3 runs to 13 residues. The germline V gene encodes CDR1 SGHTA and CDR2 FQGNSA. This CDR3 is CASSYREGETQYF. The CDR3 nucleotides read TGTGCCAGCAGCTATCGGGAGGGGGAGACCCAGTACTTC.

This chain joins TRBV30 and TRBJ2-7, with 9 bases lining up with TRBD1. The CDR3 extends over 12 amino acids. The V segment lost 5 bases and the J segment 3 bases; nucleotides outside the gene matches: 2. The germline gives CDR1 GTSNPN, CDR2 SVGIG (reference sequence). The CDR3 coding sequence is TGTGCCTGGGACAGGGGGAACTACGAGCAGTACTTC. This translates into CAWDRGNYEQYF.

This chain connects TRBV2 to TRBJ2-1; 11 nucleotides match TRBD2. Germline trimming cut 2 bases from V and 4 bases from J; bases unmatched to any gene: 7. This CDR3 has 17 amino acids. CDR1 SNHLY and CDR2 FYNNEI come from the germline V gene. This chain's CDR3 is CASSELTSGIVYNEQFF. As DNA, the CDR3 is TGTGCCAGCAGTGAACTGACTAGCGGGATAGTGTACAATGAGCAGTTCTTC. Looking up the rest from reference TRBV2 and TRBJ2-1 gives the full variable domain: EPEVTQTPSHQVTQMGQEVILRCVPISNHLYFYWYRQILGQKVEFLVSFYNNEISEKSEIFDDQFSVERPDGSNFTLKIRSTKLEDSAMYFCASSELTSGIVYNEQFFGPGTRLTVL.

V gene TRBV2 combines with J gene TRBJ1-1; D is ambiguous. CDR3 length equals 12 residues. The germline V gene encodes CDR1 SNHLY and CDR2 FYNNEI. Trimming left V 6 bases short and J 4 bases short, with 9 bases between. The DNA of the CDR3 is TGTGCCAGCAGCGGGGAGGCCACTGAAGCTTTCTTT. Its translation is CASSGEATEAFF. Full variable domain (outside the CDR3, taken from reference TRBV2 and TRBJ1-1): EPEVTQTPSHQVTQMGQEVILRCVPISNHLYFYWYRQILGQKVEFLVSFYNNEISEKSEIFDDQFSVERPDGSNFTLKIRSTKLEDSAMYFCASSGEATEAFFGQGTRLTVV.

The CDR3 coding sequence is TGCGCCAGCAGACCTATGACAGAGTCGACCTACAATGAGCAGTTCTTC. This translates into CASRPMTESTYNEQFF. This sequence joins TRBV5-1 and TRBJ2-1, with D perhaps TRBD1 (5 bases). V gave up 5 bases and J gave up 2 bases, with 17 bases separating them. The CDR3 sequence is 16 residues long. Germline V lookup: CDR1 SGHRS, CDR2 YFSETQ.

The gene calls are TRBV4-1 and TRBJ1-2; possible D gene TRBD1, 6 bases. V dropped 1 base and J dropped 4 bases, with 19 bases sitting between them. The V gene's germline CDR1 is MGHRA and CDR2 YSYEKL. This CDR3 spans 17 amino acids. CDR3 amino acids: CASSQATGRGAGYGYTF. In DNA form, the CDR3 reads TGCGCCAGCAGCCAAGCGACGGGGCGGGGGGCTGGCTATGGCTACACCTTC.

The rearrangement uses TRBV5-4 and TRBJ1-1; D is unclear. The CDR3 runs to 16 residues. V lost 0 bases and J lost 0, with 12 bases in between. Per the germline V gene, CDR1 is SGHNT and CDR2 is YYREEE (reference sequence). CDR3 protein: CASSLEAGMVNTEAFF. The CDR3 DNA follows: TGTGCCAGCAGCTTGGAGGCAGGAATGGTGAACACTGAAGCTTTCTTT.

This clone was counted a single time. The chain couples TRBV18 to TRBJ1-3; 7 bases agree with TRBD1. Germline lookup yields CDR1 KGHSH and CDR2 LQKENI. There are 18 residues in the CDR3. After removal of 2 bases from V and 0 bases from J, the junction contained 10 bases not matched to a gene. For the CDR3, the DNA is TGTGCCAGCTCACCAATTCCTCCGGGACAGCTCTCTGGAAACACCATATATTTT. It is translated as CASSPIPPGQLSGNTIYF.

The chain combines TRBV19 with TRBJ2-1, with 7 bases identical to TRBD1. Germline V lookup: CDR1 LNHDA, CDR2 SQIVND (reference sequence). Losses at the gene ends were 10 bases for V and 7 bases for J; bases not matched to a gene: 16. This CDR3 has 15 amino acids. The CDR3 DNA reads TGTGCCACTAGCCCCCAGAGACAGGGTCGGAATGAGCAGTTCTTC. It yields the protein CATSPQRQGRNEQFF.

This sequence joins TRBV6-5 and TRBJ1-3, with a possible D match to TRBD1 (6 bases). Germline CDR1 MNHEY, CDR2 SVGAGI. The CDR3 covers 15 residues. The V gene lost 0 bases and the J gene lost 4 bases, with 10 bases spanning the gap. This CDR3 is CASSYSAGAGNTIYF. The CDR3 coding sequence is TGTGCCAGCAGTTACTCGGCAGGGGCGGGAAACACCATATATTTT.

V gene TRBV7-9 combines with J gene TRBJ2-5; 11 bases match TRBD2. The ends lost 5 bases at V and 3 bases at J; junction bases unmatched: 8. The germline V gene encodes CDR1 SEHNR and CDR2 FQNEAQ (reference sequence). The length of the CDR3 is 16 residues. The CDR3, as DNA: TGTGCCAGCAGCCCCACTAGCGGGAGTAGGAAAGAGACCCAGTACTTC. This codes for CASSPTSGSRKETQYF.

The chain joins TRBV19 to TRBJ2-6; TRBD2 aligns across 14 bases. The CDR3 covers 18 residues. The ends lost 3 bases at V and 4 bases at J; junction bases unmatched: 5. Germline V gene data show CDR1 as LNHDA and CDR2 as SQIVND (reference sequence). The CDR3 sequence: CASSIRLAGGSGANVLTF. CDR3 DNA: TGTGCCAGTAGTATCCGACTAGCGGGAGGGTCAGGGGCCAACGTCCTGACTTTC.

V gene TRBV19 combines with J gene TRBJ1-5; D is ambiguous. V lost 4 bases and J lost 6, with 10 bases in between. Germline V gives CDR1 LNHDA, CDR2 SQIVND (reference sequence). This CDR3 has 13 amino acids. In nucleotides, the CDR3 is TGTGCCAGTAGTAGTTCGACTTCTCAGCCCCAGCATTTT. This gives the protein CASSSSTSQPQHF.

This clone was seen a few times. The chain uses TRBV4-1 and TRBJ2-7; tentatively, D is TRBD2 (6 bases). V was cut by 5 bases and J by 2 bases, with 13 bases left in between. Germline CDR1 MGHRA, CDR2 YSYEKL. There are 14 residues in the CDR3. CDR3 amino acids: CASSLLADTYEQYF. The CDR3 region has the DNA TGCGCCAGCAGCTTACTAGCAGATACCTACGAGCAGTACTTC.

J is TRBJ1-6 and V is TRBV27; 7 bases fit TRBD1. Germline V gene lookup returns CDR1 MNHEY and CDR2 SMNVEV (reference sequence). This CDR3 has 16 residues. The V gene end was trimmed by 5 bases and the J gene end by 8 bases; junction bases not matched to a gene: 12. The CDR3 region is CASSLLITGEDSPLHF. DNA for the CDR3: TGTGCCAGCAGTCTCCTAATTACAGGGGAGGATTCACCCCTCCACTTT.

Only a few counts were recorded for this clone. The rearrangement uses TRBV27 and TRBJ1-6; weak D call: TRBD1 (5 bases). The length of the CDR3 is 14 residues. CDR1 and CDR2 from the germline V gene are MNHEY and SMNVEV (reference sequence). Deletions cut 3 bases from V and 7 bases from J, with 10 bases between. The CDR3 region has the DNA TGTGCCAGCAGTTTCGGCAACAGGAATTCACCCCTCCACTTT. This translates into CASSFGNRNSPLHF.

This clone has more than one count but fewer than ten. The V and J genes are TRBV6-5 and TRBJ1-1; D not resolved. The CDR3 runs to 14 residues. Germline CDR1 is MNHEY and CDR2 is SVGAGI. Trimming stripped 6 bases from V and 1 base from J, with 12 bases between. This CDR3 reads CASRNPGQNTEAFF. In DNA form, the CDR3 reads TGTGCCAGCAGGAACCCTGGGCAGAACACTGAAGCTTTCTTT.

The rearrangement links TRBV5-1 to TRBJ2-7; 8 nucleotides match TRBD2. The germline V gene encodes CDR1 SGHRS and CDR2 YFSETQ. The CDR3 is 15 residues long. V was pared by 3 bases and J by 1 base, with 6 bases of the junction left unmatched. In DNA, the CDR3 is TGCGCCAGCAGCTCCGTACGGGAGGGATCCTACGAGCAGTACTTC. This gives the protein CASSSVREGSYEQYF.

As concerns this clone: Different DNA sequences within this sample yield the same CDR3. This chain joins TRBV7-9 and TRBJ1-1; weak D call: TRBD1 (5 bases). The V and J ends lost 0 bases and 3 bases respectively, with 5 bases between them. The germline CDR1 and CDR2 sequences are SEHNR and FQNEAQ (reference sequence). The CDR3 is 13 residues long. The CDR3 here is CASSLAGDTEAFF. CDR3 nucleotide sequence: TGTGCCAGCAGCTTAGCAGGGGACACTGAAGCTTTCTTT. Looking up the rest from reference TRBV7-9 and TRBJ1-1 gives the full variable domain: DTGVSQNPRHKITKRGQNVTFRCDPISEHNRLYWYRQTLGQGPEFLTYFQNEAQLEKSRLLSDRFSAERPKGSFSTLEIQRTEQGDSAMYLCASSLAGDTEAFFGQGTRLTVV.

The chain employs TRBV4-2 and TRBJ1-1; D gene uncertain. The V end lost 1 base, the J end lost 8 bases, and 17 bases lay between the germline ends. The CDR3 covers 15 residues. Germline V gene data show CDR1 as LGHNA and CDR2 as YNFKEQ. CDR3 region: CASSQGGWSTREAFF. The CDR3 region has the DNA TGTGCCAGCAGCCAAGGAGGGTGGAGTACTAGAGAAGCTTTCTTT.

The gene calls are TRBV11-3 and TRBJ2-2; D is perhaps TRBD2 (6 bases). CDR3 size: 14 residues. Per the germline V gene, CDR1 is SGHNT and CDR2 is YENEEA. Trimming stripped 1 base from V and 6 bases from J, with 9 bases between. The CDR3 bases are TGTGCCAGCAGCTTAGTTCGGGGGTCCGGGGAGCTGTTTTTT. This translates into CASSLVRGSGELFF.